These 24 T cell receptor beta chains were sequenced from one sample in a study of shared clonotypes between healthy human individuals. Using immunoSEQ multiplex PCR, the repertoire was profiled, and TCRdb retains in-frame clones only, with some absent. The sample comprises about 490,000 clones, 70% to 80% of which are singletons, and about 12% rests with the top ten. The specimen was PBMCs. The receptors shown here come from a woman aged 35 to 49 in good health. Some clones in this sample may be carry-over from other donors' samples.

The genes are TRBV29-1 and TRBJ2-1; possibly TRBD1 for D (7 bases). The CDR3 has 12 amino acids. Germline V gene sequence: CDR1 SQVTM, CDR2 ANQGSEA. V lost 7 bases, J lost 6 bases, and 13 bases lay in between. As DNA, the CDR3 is TGCAGCGCCAGGGGGGATATCAATGAGCAGTTCTTC. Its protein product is CSARGDINEQFF.

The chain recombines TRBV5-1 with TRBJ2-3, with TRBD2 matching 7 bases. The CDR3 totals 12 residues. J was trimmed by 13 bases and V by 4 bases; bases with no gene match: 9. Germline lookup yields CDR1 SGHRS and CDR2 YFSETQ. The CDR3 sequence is CASSPPSGKEYF. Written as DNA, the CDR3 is TGCGCCAGCAGCCCCCCCAGCGGGAAGGAGTATTTT.

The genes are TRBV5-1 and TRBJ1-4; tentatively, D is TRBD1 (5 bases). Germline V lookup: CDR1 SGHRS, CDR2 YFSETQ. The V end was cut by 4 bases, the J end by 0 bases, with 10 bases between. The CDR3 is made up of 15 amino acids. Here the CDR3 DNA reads TGCGCCAGCAGCCCCCGCAGGGCAACTAATGAAAAACTGTTTTTT. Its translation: CASSPRRATNEKLFF.

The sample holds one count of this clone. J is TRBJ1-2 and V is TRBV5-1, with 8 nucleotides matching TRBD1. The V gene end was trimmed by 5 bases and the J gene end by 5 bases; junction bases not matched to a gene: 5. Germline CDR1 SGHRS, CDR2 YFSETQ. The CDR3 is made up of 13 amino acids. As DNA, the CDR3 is TGCGCCAGCAGGCCACAGGGGGGGTATGGCTACACCTTC. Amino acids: CASRPQGGYGYTF.

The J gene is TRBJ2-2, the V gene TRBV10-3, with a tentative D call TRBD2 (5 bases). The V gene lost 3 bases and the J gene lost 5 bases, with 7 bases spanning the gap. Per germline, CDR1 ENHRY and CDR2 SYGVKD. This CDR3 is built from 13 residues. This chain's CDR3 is CAISDSGTGELFF. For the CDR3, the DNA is TGTGCCATCAGTGACTCGGGGACCGGGGAGCTGTTTTTT.

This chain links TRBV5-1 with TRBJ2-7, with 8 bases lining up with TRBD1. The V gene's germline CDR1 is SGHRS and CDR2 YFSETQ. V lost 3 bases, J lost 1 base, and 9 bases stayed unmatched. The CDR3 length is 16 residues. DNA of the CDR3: TGCGCCAGCAGCTCGGTGACAGGGGTTCGGTCCTACGAGCAGTACTTC. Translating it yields CASSSVTGVRSYEQYF.

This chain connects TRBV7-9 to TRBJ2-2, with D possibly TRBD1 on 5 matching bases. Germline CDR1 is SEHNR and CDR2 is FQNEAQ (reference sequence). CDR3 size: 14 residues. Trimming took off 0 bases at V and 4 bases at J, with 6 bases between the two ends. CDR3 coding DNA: TGTGCCAGCAGCTTAGCAGGGGTCACCGGGGAGCTGTTTTTT. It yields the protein CASSLAGVTGELFF. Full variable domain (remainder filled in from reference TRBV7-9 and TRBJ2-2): DTGVSQNPRHKITKRGQNVTFRCDPISEHNRLYWYRQTLGQGPEFLTYFQNEAQLEKSRLLSDRFSAERPKGSFSTLEIQRTEQGDSAMYLCASSLAGVTGELFFGEGSRLTVL.

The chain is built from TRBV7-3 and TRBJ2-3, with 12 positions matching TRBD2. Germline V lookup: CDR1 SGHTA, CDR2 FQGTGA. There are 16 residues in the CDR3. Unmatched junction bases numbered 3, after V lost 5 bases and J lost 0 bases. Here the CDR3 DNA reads TGTGCCAGCAGCCCCACTAGCGGGAGGAGCACAGATACGCAGTATTTT. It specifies CASSPTSGRSTDTQYF.

In DNA, the CDR3 is TGTGCCAGCAGGTGGGGCGGGGCTGAAGAGACCCAGTACTTC. Its translation is CASRWGGAEETQYF. The chain carries TRBV2 and TRBJ2-5; D might be TRBD2 (6 bases). This CDR3 spans 14 amino acids. CDR1 is SNHLY, CDR2 FYNNEI, per germline. Trimming cost V 6 bases and J 3 bases, with 14 bases left between them.

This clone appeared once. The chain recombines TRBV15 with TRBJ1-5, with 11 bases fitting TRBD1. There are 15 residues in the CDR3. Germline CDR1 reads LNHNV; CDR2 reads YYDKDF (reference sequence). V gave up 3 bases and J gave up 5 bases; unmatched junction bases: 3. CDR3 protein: CATSSRDRGDQPQHF. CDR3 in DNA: TGTGCCACCAGCAGCCGGGACAGGGGGGATCAGCCCCAGCATTTT.

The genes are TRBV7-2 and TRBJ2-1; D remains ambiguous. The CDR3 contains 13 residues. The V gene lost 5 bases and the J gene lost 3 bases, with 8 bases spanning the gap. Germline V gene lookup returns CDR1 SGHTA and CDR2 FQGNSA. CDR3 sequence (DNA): TGTGCCAGCAGCACCCTGGGCTACAATGAGCAGTTCTTC. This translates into CASSTLGYNEQFF. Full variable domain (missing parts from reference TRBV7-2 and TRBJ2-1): GAGVSQSPSNKVTEKGKDVELRCDPISGHTALYWYRQSLGQGLEFLIYFQGNSAPDKSGLPSDRFSAERTGGSVSTLTIQRTQQEDSAVYLCASSTLGYNEQFFGPGTRLTVL.

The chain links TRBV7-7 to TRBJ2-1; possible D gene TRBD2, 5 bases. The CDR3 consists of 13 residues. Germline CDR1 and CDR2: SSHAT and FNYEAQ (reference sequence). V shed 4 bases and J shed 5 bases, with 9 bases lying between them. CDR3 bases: TGTGCCAGCAGCTACGGACTTGACAATGAGCAGTTCTTC. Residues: CASSYGLDNEQFF.

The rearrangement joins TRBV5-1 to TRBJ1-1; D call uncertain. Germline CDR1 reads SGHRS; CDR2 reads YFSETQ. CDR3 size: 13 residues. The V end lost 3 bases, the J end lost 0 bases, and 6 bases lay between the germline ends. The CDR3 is CASSYRLNTEAFF. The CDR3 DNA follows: TGCGCCAGCAGCTACCGGCTGAACACTGAAGCTTTCTTT. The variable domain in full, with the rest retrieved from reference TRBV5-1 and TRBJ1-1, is KAGVTQTPRYLIKTRGQQVTLSCSPISGHRSVSWYQQTPGQGLQFLFEYFSETQRNKGNFPGRFSGRQFSNSRSEMNVSTLELGDSALYLCASSYRLNTEAFFGQGTRLTVV.

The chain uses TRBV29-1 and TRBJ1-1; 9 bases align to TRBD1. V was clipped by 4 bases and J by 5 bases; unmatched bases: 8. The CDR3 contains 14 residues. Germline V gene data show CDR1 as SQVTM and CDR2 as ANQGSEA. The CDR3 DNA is TGCAGCGTTGGATGGACAGGGGTTCGGACTGAAGCTTTCTTT. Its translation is CSVGWTGVRTEAFF.

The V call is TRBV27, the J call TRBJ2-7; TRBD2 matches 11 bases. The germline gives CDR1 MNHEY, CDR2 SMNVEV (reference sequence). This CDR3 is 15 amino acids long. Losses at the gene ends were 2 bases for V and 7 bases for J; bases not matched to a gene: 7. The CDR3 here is CASSLTSGRSREQYF. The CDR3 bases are TGTGCCAGCAGTTTAACTAGCGGGAGATCGAGGGAGCAGTACTTC.

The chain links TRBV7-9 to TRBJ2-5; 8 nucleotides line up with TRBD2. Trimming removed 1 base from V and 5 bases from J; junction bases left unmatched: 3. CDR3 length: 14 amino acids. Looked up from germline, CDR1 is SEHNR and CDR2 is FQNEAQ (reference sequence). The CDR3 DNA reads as TGTGCCAGCAGCTTAGGGAGCGGGAGCGAGACCCAGTACTTC. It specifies CASSLGSGSETQYF.

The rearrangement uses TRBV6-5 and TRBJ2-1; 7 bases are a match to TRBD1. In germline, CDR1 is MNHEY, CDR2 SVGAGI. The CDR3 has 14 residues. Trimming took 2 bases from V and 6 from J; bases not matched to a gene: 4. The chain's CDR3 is CASSYPAGGNEQFF. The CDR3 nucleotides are TGTGCCAGCAGTTACCCCGCAGGGGGCAATGAGCAGTTCTTC.

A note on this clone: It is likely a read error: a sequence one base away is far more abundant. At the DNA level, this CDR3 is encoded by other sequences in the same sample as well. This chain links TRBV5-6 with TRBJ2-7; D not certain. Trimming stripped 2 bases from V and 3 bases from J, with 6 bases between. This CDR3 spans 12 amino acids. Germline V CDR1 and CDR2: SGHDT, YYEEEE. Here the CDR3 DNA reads TGTGCCAGCAGCTTAAGGAGCTACGAGCAGTACTTC. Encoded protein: CASSLRSYEQYF.

The CDR3 spells CASSLVALYTDTQYF. In DNA, the CDR3 is TGCGCCAGCAGCCTCGTCGCTTTATACACAGATACGCAGTATTTT. The chain is built from TRBV4-1 and TRBJ2-3; D ambiguous. The germline V gene encodes CDR1 MGHRA and CDR2 YSYEKL. The CDR3 is 15 amino acids. V lost 4 bases and J 2 bases, leaving 13 bases between the germline ends.

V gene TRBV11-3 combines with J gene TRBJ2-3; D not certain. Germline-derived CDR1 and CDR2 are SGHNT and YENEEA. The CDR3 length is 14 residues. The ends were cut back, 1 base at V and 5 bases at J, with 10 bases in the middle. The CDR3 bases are TGTGCCAGCAGCTTAGGTGGGGAAGGAGATACGCAGTATTTT. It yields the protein CASSLGGEGDTQYF.

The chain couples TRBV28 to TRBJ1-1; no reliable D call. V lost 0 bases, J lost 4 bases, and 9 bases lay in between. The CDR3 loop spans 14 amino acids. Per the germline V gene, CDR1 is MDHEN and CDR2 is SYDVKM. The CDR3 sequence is CASSLWVLGTEAFF. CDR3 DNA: TGTGCCAGCAGTTTATGGGTTCTGGGCACTGAAGCTTTCTTT.

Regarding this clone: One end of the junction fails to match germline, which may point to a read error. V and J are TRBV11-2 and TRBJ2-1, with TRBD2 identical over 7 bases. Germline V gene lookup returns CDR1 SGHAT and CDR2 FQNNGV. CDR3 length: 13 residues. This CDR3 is CASSFYREGGLVF. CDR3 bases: TGTGCCAGCAGCTTTTATAGAGAGGGAGGGTTGGTCTTC.

DNA of the CDR3: TGTGCCACGACAGGGGGCTGGGAGACCCAGTACTTC. Protein product: CATTGGWETQYF. The chain combines TRBV2 with TRBJ2-5, with 10 bases aligning to TRBD1. Germline-derived CDR1 and CDR2 are SNHLY and FYNNEI. The ends lost 10 bases at V and 5 bases at J; junction bases unmatched: 4. This CDR3 has 12 residues. The full variable domain, its missing parts supplied by reference TRBV2 and TRBJ2-5, is EPEVTQTPSHQVTQMGQEVILRCVPISNHLYFYWYRQILGQKVEFLVSFYNNEISEKSEIFDDQFSVERPDGSNFTLKIRSTKLEDSAMYFCATTGGWETQYFGPGTRLLVL.

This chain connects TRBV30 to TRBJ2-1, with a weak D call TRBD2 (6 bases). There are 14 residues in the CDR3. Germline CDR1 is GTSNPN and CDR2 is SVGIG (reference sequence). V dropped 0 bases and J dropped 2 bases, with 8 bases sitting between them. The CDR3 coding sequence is TGTGCCTGGAGTGTGGGGGGTACCTACAATGAGCAGTTCTTC. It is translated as CAWSVGGTYNEQFF.